This TCR beta chain is from a study of PD-1 blockade in classical Hodgkin lymphoma. The overall study: Each patient was given nivolumab 3 mg/kg through a vein every 2 weeks.

Sequencing used immunoSEQ multiplex PCR; TCRdb keeps in-frame clones, though not all of them. The sample holds about 40,000 clones, about 89% seen once. Unmatched junction bases numbered 3, after V lost 0 bases and J lost 4 bases. The length of the CDR3 is 15 residues. Germline V gene data show CDR1 as SGHRS and CDR2 as YFSETQ. This clone was detected only a few times. Its antigen is currently unknown. Overall study findings and caveats: Newly diagnosed patients had diversity similar to the baseline diversity of complete responders. Nothing has yet pinned down what causes the repertoire differences, possibly disease activity or prior therapy. Exclusion was the outcome for patients who began nivolumab under 1 year after ASCT.

All patients relapsed after autologous stem cell transplantation, and brentuximab vedotin exposure varied. The chain carries TRBV5-1 and TRBJ2-7, with TRBD1 matching over 11 bases. The sequenced sample was peripheral blood mononuclear cells (PBMCs), obtained at baseline. The receptor was isolated from a human donor with classical Hodgkin lymphoma. CDR3 DNA: TGCGCCAGCAGCTTGGGCGGGACAGGGGGTTACGAGCAGTACTTC. It encodes CASSLGGTGGYEQYF.